One T cell receptor beta chain is described in this entry. The target antigen is unknown. The data were produced by immunoSEQ multiplex PCR, yet TCRdb's version contains in-frame clones alone and is incomplete. The sample holds about 390,000 clones; roughly nine tenths are singletons and the top ten take 3% to 4.5%. The length of the CDR3 is 15 residues. Germline V lookup: CDR1 LNHDA, CDR2 SQIVND (reference sequence). With 7 bases removed from V and 4 bases from J, the gap between germline ends came to 19 bases. The data were taken from a study of Ad26.COV2.S vaccination and SARS-CoV-2 variants. Study-wide background: Among those in the COV1001 Ad26.COV2.S trial arm was the donor. Dosing was one shot or two shots 56 days apart. Notes on the study in general: In vaccinated individuals, spike-specific CD8+ and CD4+ T cell responses reportedly displayed substantial breadth. Recipients of either vaccine or placebo displayed similar breadth of non-spike TCRs.

Treatment here: roughly 19 received Ad26.COV2.S at low or high dose, single or two shots; several received placebo; per-sample allocation not given. It was on day 63 after the first vaccine or placebo injection that samples were taken. This clonotype originated in a person aged 18-60 years who received the Ad26.COV2.S COVID-19 vaccine or a placebo. The chain joins TRBV19 to TRBJ1-1, with D perhaps matching TRBD1 (6 bases). Material: peripheral blood, obtained in a trial of Ad26.COV2.S vaccine versus placebo. The CDR3 region has the DNA TGTGCCAGTACCAAATTGGGGGGGCGAGGCACTGAAGCTTTCTTT. This encodes CASTKLGGRGTEAFF. Complete variable domain (other parts from reference TRBV19 and TRBJ1-1): DGGITQSPKYLFRKEGQNVTLSCEQNLNHDAMYWYRQDPGQGLRLIYYSQIVNDFQKGDIAEGYSVSREKKESFPLTVTSAQKNPTAFYLCASTKLGGRGTEAFFGQGTRLTVV.